These 27 T cell receptor beta chains came from one sample sequenced in a study of long-term antiretroviral therapy in people with HIV. immunoSEQ v3.0 was run at survey level. TCRdb keeps only in-frame clones here, not all; method: immunoSEQ multiplex PCR. Here the sample spans about 33,000 clones, 70% to 80% being singletons. The specimen comprised unsorted PBMCs, sampled 2 years after starting antiretroviral therapy. The receptors shown here come from a woman aged 50 to 65 with HIV.

The V gene is TRBV18, the J gene TRBJ2-2, with D hard to call. The ends were cut back, 2 bases at V and 2 bases at J, with 12 bases in the middle. There are 16 residues in the CDR3. Per the germline V gene, CDR1 is KGHSH and CDR2 is LQKENI. The CDR3 nucleotides are TGTGCCAGCTCACCAACTTTACGGGCCAACACCGGGGAGCTGTTTTTT. Encoded protein: CASSPTLRANTGELFF.

The gene calls are TRBV25-1 and TRBJ2-5; TRBD1 matches 8 bases. Germline V CDR1 and CDR2: MGHDK, SYGVNS. V was pared by 4 bases and J by 2 bases, with 3 bases of the junction left unmatched. CDR3 length: 14 amino acids. Here the CDR3 reads CASSVYRGQETQYF. CDR3 in DNA: TGTGCCAGCAGTGTGTACAGGGGGCAAGAGACCCAGTACTTC.

The chain links TRBV28 to TRBJ2-6; D not resolved. This CDR3 comprises 18 residues. V lost 4 bases to trimming and J lost 2 bases, with 18 bases between them. Germline V gives CDR1 MDHEN, CDR2 SYDVKM. The CDR3 DNA follows: TGTGCCAGCAGTTCTGCAAAACGCCTTATAGCTGGGGCCAACGTCCTGACTTTC. This sequence encodes CASSSAKRLIAGANVLTF.

This clone was counted between two and nine times. This sequence joins TRBV7-9 and TRBJ1-6; no definite D call. V was pared by 2 bases and J by 7 bases, with 6 bases between. CDR3 length: 13 residues. CDR1 is SEHNR, CDR2 FQNEAQ, per germline (reference sequence). DNA for the CDR3: TGTGCCAGCAGCTTACCGCCCAATTCACCCCTCCACTTT. This sequence encodes CASSLPPNSPLHF.

This rearrangement joins TRBV28 to TRBJ1-2, with D maybe TRBD1 (6 bases). The CDR3 is 14 residues long. The germline gives CDR1 MDHEN, CDR2 SYDVKM. V was shortened by 0 bases and J by 5 bases, with 10 bases between the two germline ends. The CDR3 here is CASSLWGGGYGYTF. In nucleotides, the CDR3 is TGTGCCAGCAGTTTATGGGGGGGCGGGTATGGCTACACCTTC.

The genes are TRBV6-5 and TRBJ2-4; D unresolved. The V and J ends lost 6 bases and 8 bases respectively, with 8 bases between them. The germline V gene has CDR1 MNHEY and CDR2 SVGAGI. CDR3 size: 11 residues. The CDR3 nucleotides are TGTGCCAGCAGATTTTTTGACATTCAGTACTTC. It codes for CASRFFDIQYF.

This clone was observed a single time. CDR3 protein: CASSGYQTRQAQQYV. CDR3 DNA sequence: TGTGCCAGCAGTGGATACCAAACCAGACAGGCGCAGCAGTACGTC. This chain joins TRBV6-1 and TRBJ2-7; TRBD1 is a possible D gene (6 bases). The V end lost 4 bases, the J end lost 8 bases, and 21 bases lay between the germline ends. This CDR3 has 15 residues. Germline CDR1 MNHNS, CDR2 SASEGT.

V and J are TRBV5-1 and TRBJ2-3; TRBD2 matches 8 bases. The length of the CDR3 is 15 residues. Germline assignment: CDR1 SGHRS and CDR2 YFSETQ. Losses at the gene ends were 4 bases for V and 2 bases for J; bases not matched to a gene: 6. CDR3 sequence: CASSVPGLDTDTQYF. For the CDR3, the DNA is TGCGCCAGCAGCGTACCGGGACTAGACACAGATACGCAGTATTTT.

The chain combines TRBV4-2 with TRBJ2-3; 7 bases align to TRBD2. This CDR3 contains 16 residues. The V gene's germline CDR1 is LGHNA and CDR2 YNFKEQ. Trimming at V came to 1 base and at J to 6 bases, leaving 10 bases not matched to a gene. CDR3 coding DNA: TGTGCCAGCAGCCAAGTTTTAGGCACTAGCGTGGATACGCAGTATTTT. Protein product: CASSQVLGTSVDTQYF.

The chain combines TRBV29-1 with TRBJ1-5; weak D call: TRBD1 (5 bases). Germline-derived CDR1 and CDR2 are SQVTM and ANQGSEA. The CDR3 spans 12 residues. Trimming shortened V by 6 bases and J by 3 bases, and 9 bases separated the two germline ends. The DNA of the CDR3 is TGCAGCGTAATACAGGACAATCAGCCCCAGCATTTT. Translating it yields CSVIQDNQPQHF.

J is TRBJ1-1 and V is TRBV2, with unresolved D. Per the germline V gene, CDR1 is SNHLY and CDR2 is FYNNEI. Between the trimmed V and J ends, which lost 4 bases and 2 bases, there was a span of 8 bases. This CDR3 is 13 amino acids long. In nucleotides, the CDR3 is TGTGCCAGCAGTGTAGGGCAAAACACTGAAGCTTTCTTT. Protein sequence: CASSVGQNTEAFF. The full variable domain, its missing parts supplied by reference TRBV2 and TRBJ1-1, is EPEVTQTPSHQVTQMGQEVILRCVPISNHLYFYWYRQILGQKVEFLVSFYNNEISEKSEIFDDQFSVERPDGSNFTLKIRSTKLEDSAMYFCASSVGQNTEAFFGQGTRLTVV.

In this sample, this clone turned up a few times. Other nucleotide sequences in the sample specify the same CDR3. The chain combines TRBV18 with TRBJ1-5, with 8 bases that match TRBD1. The V and J ends lost 2 bases and 2 bases, in that order; junction bases with no gene match: 2. CDR3 length equals 15 residues. The germline V gene encodes CDR1 KGHSH and CDR2 LQKENI. CDR3 residues: CASSPDRGGNQPQHF. Written as DNA, the CDR3 is TGTGCCAGCTCACCAGACAGGGGAGGCAATCAGCCCCAGCATTTT.

The rearrangement uses TRBV5-1 and TRBJ2-4; D not resolved. Germline values: CDR1 SGHRS, CDR2 YFSETQ. This CDR3 has 16 amino acids. The V gene lost 0 bases and the J gene lost 6 bases, with 16 bases spanning the gap. The CDR3 spells CASSLGNAQVGNIQYF. DNA of the CDR3: TGCGCCAGCAGCTTGGGCAACGCCCAGGTAGGAAACATTCAGTACTTC.

The chain employs TRBV7-2 and TRBJ1-3; D is ambiguous. The CDR3 length is 16 residues. Germline-derived CDR1 and CDR2 are SGHTA and FQGNSA. V dropped 1 base and J dropped 1 base, with 11 bases sitting between them. The DNA for the CDR3 is TGTGCCAGCAGCTTAGGCCGTACCCTTTCTGGAAACACCATATATTTT. Translated, it gives CASSLGRTLSGNTIYF.

The genes are TRBV6-5 and TRBJ1-2; unclear D gene. The V and J ends lost 0 bases and 7 bases respectively, with 12 bases between them. The germline V gene has CDR1 MNHEY and CDR2 SVGAGI. This CDR3 has 14 residues. The DNA for the CDR3 is TGTGCCAGCAGTTACTCGACCGGGTTTACTGGCTACACCTTC. It specifies CASSYSTGFTGYTF.

The chain links TRBV7-9 to TRBJ2-2, with D unclear. CDR1 is SEHNR, CDR2 FQNEAQ, per germline (reference sequence). This CDR3 is 14 amino acids long. The ends were cut back, 2 bases at V and 1 base at J, with 5 bases in the middle. The CDR3 region is CASSLRGNTGELFF. CDR3 in DNA: TGTGCCAGCAGCTTAAGAGGGAACACCGGGGAGCTGTTTTTT.

This clone was seen once. This CDR3 is also generated by other DNA sequences in the sample. The J gene is TRBJ2-3, the V gene TRBV9; possible D gene TRBD2, 7 bases. Germline CDR1 reads SGDLS; CDR2 reads YYNGEE. The CDR3 is 14 residues long. Trimming removed 3 bases at V and 4 bases at J, with 12 bases between. The CDR3 DNA is TGTGCCAGCAGCGCCGGCGGGGGCCCAGATACGCAGTATTTT. Protein sequence: CASSAGGGPDTQYF.

V gene TRBV29-1 combines with J gene TRBJ1-2; TRBD1 matches at 7 bases. The CDR3 contains 11 residues. Germline V gene data show CDR1 as SQVTM and CDR2 as ANQGSEA. With V trimmed by 6 bases and J by 6 bases, 4 bases remained unmatched. This CDR3 is CSVSDRDGYTF. The CDR3 DNA follows: TGCAGCGTCTCCGACAGGGATGGCTACACCTTC.

The chain combines TRBV10-3 with TRBJ1-6; 8 bases map to TRBD1. Losses at the gene ends were 3 bases for V and 10 bases for J; bases not matched to a gene: 8. The CDR3 has 15 residues. Germline V lookup: CDR1 ENHRY, CDR2 SYGVKD. The CDR3 region has the DNA TGTGCCATCAGTGACCAGGGGGCGCCGAGGTCACCCCTCCACTTT. Translating gives CAISDQGAPRSPLHF.

The V and J genes are TRBV6-5 and TRBJ1-6, with D perhaps TRBD1 (5 bases). Trimming removed 8 bases from V and 8 bases from J, with 16 bases in between. Germline-derived CDR1 and CDR2 are MNHEY and SVGAGI. The CDR3 is 14 amino acids. The CDR3, as DNA: TGTGCCAGCGCCCCGCGGACAATTTATTCACCCCTCCACTTT. It encodes CASAPRTIYSPLHF.

Only one count was recorded for this clone. In DNA form, the CDR3 reads TGTGCCAGCAGTTTTGGCGGGGGCCCCGTAGAAAGCATTCAGTACTTC. Translation gives CASSFGGGPVESIQYF. The chain is built from TRBV28 and TRBJ2-4; D may be TRBD2 (7 bases). The CDR3 consists of 16 residues. Trimming removed 3 bases from V and 9 bases from J, with 21 bases in between. Per germline, CDR1 MDHEN and CDR2 SYDVKM.

The CDR3: CASSLAPGAGGYEQYF. In DNA form, the CDR3 reads TGTGCCAGCAGCTTGGCCCCTGGAGCGGGGGGCTACGAGCAGTACTTC. The chain links TRBV5-6 to TRBJ2-7, with 9 bases that match TRBD2. J lost 3 bases, V lost 0 bases, and 7 bases had no gene match. The CDR3 contains 16 residues. Germline V gives CDR1 SGHDT, CDR2 YYEEEE.

The chain carries TRBV4-2 and TRBJ2-3, with 11 nucleotides matching TRBD2. CDR1 is LGHNA, CDR2 YNFKEQ, per germline. The V and J ends lost 5 bases and 2 bases, in that order; junction bases with no gene match: 3. This CDR3 comprises 15 residues. This CDR3 reads CASSISGGATDTQYF. As DNA, the CDR3 is TGTGCCAGCAGCATTAGCGGGGGGGCCACAGATACGCAGTATTTT.

J is TRBJ2-2 and V is TRBV5-4; TRBD1 is a possible D gene (5 bases). The CDR3 spans 16 residues. Germline V gene lookup returns CDR1 SGHNT and CDR2 YYREEE (reference sequence). Trimming stripped 1 base from V and 4 bases from J, with 14 bases between. CDR3 region: CASSLSGSRGTGELFF. CDR3 bases: TGTGCCAGCAGCTTGAGTGGTAGTAGGGGCACCGGGGAGCTGTTTTTT.

The V call is TRBV30, the J call TRBJ1-6, with D possibly being TRBD1 (5 bases). Germline V gives CDR1 GTSNPN, CDR2 SVGIG (reference sequence). This CDR3 spans 18 amino acids. Trimming removed 7 bases at V and 3 bases at J, with 25 bases between. CDR3 DNA sequence: TGTGCCTCCCACGGTCGGCAGGAGCTGAGGGGCTATAATTCACCCCTCCACTTT. The encoded protein is CASHGRQELRGYNSPLHF.

This clone was observed a handful of times. The chain uses TRBV5-1 and TRBJ1-5; TRBD1 matches at 9 bases. V trimming: 4 bases; J trimming: 1 base; junction bases outside the gene matches: 12. This CDR3 spans 18 amino acids. The germline V gene has CDR1 SGHRS and CDR2 YFSETQ. The CDR3 reads CASSPGPMTGGSNQPQHF. The CDR3 region has the DNA TGCGCCAGCAGCCCAGGGCCCATGACAGGGGGGAGCAATCAGCCCCAGCATTTT.

The rearrangement joins TRBV5-1 to TRBJ1-4; 8 bases match TRBD1. With 6 bases clipped from V and 8 bases from J, the junction kept 12 bases outside the gene matches. The CDR3 covers 15 residues. Looked up from germline, CDR1 is SGHRS and CDR2 is YFSETQ. CDR3 sequence (DNA): TGCGCCAGCAAGTATGGTGGACAGGGTGGCGAAAAACTGTTTTTT. Amino acids: CASKYGGQGGEKLFF.